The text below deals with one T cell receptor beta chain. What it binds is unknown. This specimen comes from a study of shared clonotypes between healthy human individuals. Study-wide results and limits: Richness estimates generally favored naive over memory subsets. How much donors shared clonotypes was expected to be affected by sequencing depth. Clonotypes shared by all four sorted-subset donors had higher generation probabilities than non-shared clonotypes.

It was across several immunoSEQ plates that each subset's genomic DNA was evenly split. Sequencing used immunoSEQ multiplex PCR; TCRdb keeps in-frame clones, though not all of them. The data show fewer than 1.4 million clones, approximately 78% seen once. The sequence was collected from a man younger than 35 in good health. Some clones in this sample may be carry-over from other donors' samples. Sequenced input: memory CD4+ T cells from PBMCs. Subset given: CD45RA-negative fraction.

For the CDR3, the DNA is TGCGCCAGCAGCTTGATAACTAGTACCAATGAGCAGTTCTTC. Its translation: CASSLITSTNEQFF. The chain uses TRBV5-1 and TRBJ2-1, with TRBD2 as a possible D gene (5 bases). The V gene lost 1 base and the J gene lost 6 bases, with 11 bases spanning the gap. CDR1 and CDR2 (germline): SGHRS, YFSETQ. The CDR3 covers 14 residues.